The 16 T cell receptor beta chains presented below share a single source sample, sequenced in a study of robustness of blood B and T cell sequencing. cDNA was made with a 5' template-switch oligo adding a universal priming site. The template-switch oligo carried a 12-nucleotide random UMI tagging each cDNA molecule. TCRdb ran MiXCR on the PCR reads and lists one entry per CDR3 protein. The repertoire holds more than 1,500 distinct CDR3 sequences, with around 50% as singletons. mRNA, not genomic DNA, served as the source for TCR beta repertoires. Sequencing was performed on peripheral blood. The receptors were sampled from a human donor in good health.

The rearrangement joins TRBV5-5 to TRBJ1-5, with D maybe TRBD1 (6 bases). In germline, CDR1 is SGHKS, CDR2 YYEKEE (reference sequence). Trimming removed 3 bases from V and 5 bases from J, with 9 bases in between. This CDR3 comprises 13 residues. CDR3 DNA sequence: TGTGCCAGCAGCTGGGACATTGATCAGCCCCAGCATTTT. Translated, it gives CASSWDIDQPQHF.

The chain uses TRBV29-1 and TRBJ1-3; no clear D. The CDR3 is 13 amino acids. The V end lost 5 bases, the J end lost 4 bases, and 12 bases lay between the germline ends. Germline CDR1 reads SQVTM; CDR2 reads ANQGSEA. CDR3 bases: TGCAGCGTTCAGAGAGGGTCCGGAAACACCATATATTTT. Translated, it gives CSVQRGSGNTIYF.

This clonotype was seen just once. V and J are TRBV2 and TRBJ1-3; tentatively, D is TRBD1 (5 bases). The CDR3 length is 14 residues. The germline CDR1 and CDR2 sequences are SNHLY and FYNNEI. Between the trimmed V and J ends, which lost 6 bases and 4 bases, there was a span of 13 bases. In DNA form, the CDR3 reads TGTGCCAGCAGCCACGGGGGGAAAGGAAACACCATATATTTT. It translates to CASSHGGKGNTIYF.

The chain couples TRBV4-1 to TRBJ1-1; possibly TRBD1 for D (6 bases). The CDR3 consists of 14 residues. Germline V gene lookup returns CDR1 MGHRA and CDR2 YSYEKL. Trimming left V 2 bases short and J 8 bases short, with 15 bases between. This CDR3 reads CASSQPSQGREAFF. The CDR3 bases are TGCGCCAGCAGCCAACCGTCACAGGGAAGGGAAGCTTTCTTT.

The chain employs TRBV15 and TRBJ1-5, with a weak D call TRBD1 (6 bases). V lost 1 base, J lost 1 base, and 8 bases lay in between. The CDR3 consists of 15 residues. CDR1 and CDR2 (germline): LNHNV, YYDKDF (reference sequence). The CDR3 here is CATSRGQESNQPQHF. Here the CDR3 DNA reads TGTGCCACCAGCAGAGGACAGGAGAGCAATCAGCCCCAGCATTTT.

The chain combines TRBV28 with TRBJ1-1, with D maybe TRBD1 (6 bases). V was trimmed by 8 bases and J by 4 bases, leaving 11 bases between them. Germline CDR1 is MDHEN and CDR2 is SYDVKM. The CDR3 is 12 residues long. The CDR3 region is CASSDRITEAFF. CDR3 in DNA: TGTGCCAGCTCAGACAGGATCACTGAAGCTTTCTTT.

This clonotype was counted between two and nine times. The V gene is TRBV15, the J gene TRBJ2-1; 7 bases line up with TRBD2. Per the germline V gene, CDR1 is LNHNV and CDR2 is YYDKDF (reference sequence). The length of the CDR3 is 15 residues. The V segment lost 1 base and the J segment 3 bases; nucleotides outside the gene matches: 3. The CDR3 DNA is TGTGCCACCAGCAGAGTGGGGGGGGACTACAATGAGCAGTTCTTC. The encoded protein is CATSRVGGDYNEQFF.

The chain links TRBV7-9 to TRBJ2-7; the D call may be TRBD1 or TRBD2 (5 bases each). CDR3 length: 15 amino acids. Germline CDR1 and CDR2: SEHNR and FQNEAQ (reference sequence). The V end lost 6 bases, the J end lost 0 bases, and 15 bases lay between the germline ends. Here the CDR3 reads CASSRDGGLSYEQYF. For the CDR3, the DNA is TGTGCCAGCAGTCGGGACGGCGGCCTCTCCTACGAGCAGTACTTC.

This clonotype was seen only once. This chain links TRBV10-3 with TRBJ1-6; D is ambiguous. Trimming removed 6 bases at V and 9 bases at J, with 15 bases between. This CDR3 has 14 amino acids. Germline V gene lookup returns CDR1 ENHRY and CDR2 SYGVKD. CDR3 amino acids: CAISEVFGGSPLHF. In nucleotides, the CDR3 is TGTGCCATCAGCGAGGTATTCGGCGGTTCACCCCTCCACTTT.

The CDR3, as DNA: TGCAGCGTTTATCAAGGAGCGGAGAGCTCCTACGAGCAGTACTTC. It encodes CSVYQGAESSYEQYF. V usage is TRBV29-1 and J usage is TRBJ2-7; D perhaps matches TRBD2 (5 bases). This CDR3 region has 15 residues. From germline, CDR1 is SQVTM and CDR2 ANQGSEA. Trimming left V 5 bases short and J 0 bases short, with 17 bases between.

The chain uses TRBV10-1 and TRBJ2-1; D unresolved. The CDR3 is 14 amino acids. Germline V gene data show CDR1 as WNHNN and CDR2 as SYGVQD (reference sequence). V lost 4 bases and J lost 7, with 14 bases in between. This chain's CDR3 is CASSGGISRNEQFF. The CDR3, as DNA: TGCGCCAGCAGTGGAGGAATTAGTAGGAATGAGCAGTTCTTC.

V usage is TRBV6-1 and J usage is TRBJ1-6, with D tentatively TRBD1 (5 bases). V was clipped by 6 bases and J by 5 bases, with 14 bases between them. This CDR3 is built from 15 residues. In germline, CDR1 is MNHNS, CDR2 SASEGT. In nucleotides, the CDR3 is TGTGCCAGCAGCCACCTGAGGGGACATAATTCACCCCTCCACTTT. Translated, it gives CASSHLRGHNSPLHF.

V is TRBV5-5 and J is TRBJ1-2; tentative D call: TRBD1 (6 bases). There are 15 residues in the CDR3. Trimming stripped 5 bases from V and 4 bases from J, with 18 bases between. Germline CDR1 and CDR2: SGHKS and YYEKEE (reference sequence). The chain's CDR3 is CASSFFGGQSYGYTF. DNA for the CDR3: TGTGCCAGCAGTTTCTTCGGGGGCCAGAGCTATGGCTACACCTTC.

For the CDR3, the DNA is TGTGCCAGTAGTACGGGACAGGGAAGGGTAGCTTTCTTT. Translated: CASSTGQGRVAFF. This rearrangement joins TRBV19 to TRBJ1-1; 9 bases map to TRBD1. The germline gives CDR1 LNHDA, CDR2 SQIVND (reference sequence). The CDR3 has 13 residues. The junction had 7 bases not matched to a gene; V was cut back by 4 bases and J by 10 bases.

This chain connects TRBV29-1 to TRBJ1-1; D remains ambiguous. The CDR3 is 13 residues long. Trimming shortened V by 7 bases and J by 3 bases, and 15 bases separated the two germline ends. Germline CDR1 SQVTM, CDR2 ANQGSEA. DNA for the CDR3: TGCAGCGCTGGCGGGAACGGGTACACTGAAGCTTTCTTT. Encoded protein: CSAGGNGYTEAFF.

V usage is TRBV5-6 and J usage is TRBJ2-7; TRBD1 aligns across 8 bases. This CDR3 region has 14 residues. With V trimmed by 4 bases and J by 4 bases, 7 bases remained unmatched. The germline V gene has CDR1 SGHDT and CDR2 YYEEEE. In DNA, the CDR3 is TGTGCCAGCAGCCCCACCCGGACAGGGTACGAGCAGTACTTC. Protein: CASSPTRTGYEQYF.